The entry that follows covers one T cell receptor (beta chain) sequence. The CDR3 contains 14 residues. The V and J ends lost 0 bases and 5 bases respectively, with 7 bases between them. Germline lookup yields CDR1 SGHDN and CDR2 FVKESK. This table comes from immunoSEQ multiplex PCR, and its TCRdb copy is limited to in-frame clones, with some not included. This sample has 310,000 or so clones, with about nine tenths found just once. The data are from a study of blood T cell repertoires in COVID-19. This chain links TRBV14 with TRBJ2-2, with D tentatively TRBD2 (5 bases). The sequence was collected from a woman aged 30 to 39 with COVID-19, enrolled during active disease. The sample consisted of peripheral blood. CDR3 sequence (DNA): TGTGCCAGCAGCCAAGATGGCGGGACCGGGGAGCTGTTTTTT. Translation: CASSQDGGTGELFF.